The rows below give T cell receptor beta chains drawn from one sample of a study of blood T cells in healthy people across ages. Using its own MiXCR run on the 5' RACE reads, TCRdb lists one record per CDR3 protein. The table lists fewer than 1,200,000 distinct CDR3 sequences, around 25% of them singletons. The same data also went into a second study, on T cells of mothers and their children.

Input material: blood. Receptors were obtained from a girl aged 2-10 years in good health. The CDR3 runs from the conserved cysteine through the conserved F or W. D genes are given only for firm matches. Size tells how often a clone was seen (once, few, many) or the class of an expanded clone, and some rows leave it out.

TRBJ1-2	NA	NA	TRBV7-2	CASSSPLSGIRGYTF	TGTGCCAGCAGCTCGCCCCTTAGTGGGATACGTGGCTACACCTTC
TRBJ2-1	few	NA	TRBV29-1	CSVEPRGNEQFF	TGCAGCGTTGAACCCCGGGGGAATGAGCAGTTCTTC
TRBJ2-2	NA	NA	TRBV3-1	CASSQDLGGFGELFF	TGTGCCAGCAGCCAAGATCTGGGGGGCTTCGGGGAGCTGTTTTTT
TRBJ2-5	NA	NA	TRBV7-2	CASSLRREGTQYF	TGTGCCAGCAGCTTAAGAAGGGAAGGGACCCAGTACTTC
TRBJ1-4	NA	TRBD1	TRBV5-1	CASSLGQGPTNEKLFF	TGCGCCAGCAGCCTGGGACAGGGTCCAACTAATGAAAAACTGTTTTTT
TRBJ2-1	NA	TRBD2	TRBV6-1	CASRATSGRPNEQFF	TGTGCCAGCAGGGCGACTAGCGGGAGGCCCAATGAGCAGTTCTTC
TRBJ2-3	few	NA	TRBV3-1	CASSQITDTQYF	TGTGCCAGCAGCCAAATCACAGATACGCAGTATTTT
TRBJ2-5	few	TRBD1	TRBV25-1	CASSELTLGGLQETQYF	TGTGCCAGCAGTGAATTGACCTTAGGGGGCCTCCAAGAGACCCAGTACTTC
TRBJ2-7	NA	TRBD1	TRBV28	CATGQGASYEQYF	TGTGCCACCGGACAGGGGGCATCCTACGAGCAGTACTTC
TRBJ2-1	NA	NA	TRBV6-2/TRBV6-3	CASSPPNSEQFF	TGTGCCAGCAGTCCCCCCAACTCCGAGCAGTTCTTC
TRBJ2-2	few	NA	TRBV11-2	CASSLGLGAGELFF	TGTGCCAGCAGCTTAGGGTTGGGTGCCGGGGAGCTGTTTTTT
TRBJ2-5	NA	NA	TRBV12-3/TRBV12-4	CASSLRPFQETQYF	TGTGCCAGCAGTTTACGTCCGTTTCAAGAGACCCAGTACTTC
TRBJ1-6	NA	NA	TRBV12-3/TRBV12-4	CASRSPGTVRSPLHF	TGTGCCAGCAGGTCCCCCGGGACGGTGAGATCACCCCTCCACTTT
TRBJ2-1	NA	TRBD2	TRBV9	CASSPTSDLYNEQFF	TGTGCCAGCAGCCCTACTAGCGACCTCTACAATGAGCAGTTCTTC
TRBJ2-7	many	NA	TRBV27	CASSFLGGSYEQYF	TGTGCCAGCAGCTTCTTAGGAGGGAGCTACGAGCAGTACTTC
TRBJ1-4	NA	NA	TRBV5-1	CASSLDHPSEGVEKLFF	TGCGCCAGCAGCTTGGACCACCCCAGCGAGGGGGTTGAAAAACTGTTTTTT
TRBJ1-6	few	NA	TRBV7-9	CASTGVPGINSPLHF	TGTGCCAGCACGGGGGTTCCGGGTATTAATTCACCCCTCCACTTT
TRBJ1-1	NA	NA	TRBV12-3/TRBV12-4	CASSFQSGGTEAFF	TGTGCCAGCAGTTTTCAGTCGGGAGGGACTGAAGCTTTCTTT
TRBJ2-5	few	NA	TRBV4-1	CASSQEGGFQATQYF	TGCGCCAGCAGCCAAGAAGGCGGATTTCAAGCGACCCAGTACTTC
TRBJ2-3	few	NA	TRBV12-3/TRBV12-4	CASSHPTQIVTDTQYF	TGTGCCAGCAGCCACCCCACCCAAATAGTCACAGATACGCAGTATTTT
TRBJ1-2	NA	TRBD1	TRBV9	CASEGPGGPNGGYTF	TGTGCCAGCGAAGGTCCAGGGGGCCCAAACGGCGGCTACACCTTC
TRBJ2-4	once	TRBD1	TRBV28	CASSLFGTGILKKRDIQYF	TGTGCCAGCAGTTTGTTCGGGACAGGGATCTTAAAGAAACGAGACATTCAGTACTTC
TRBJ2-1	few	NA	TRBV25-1	CASERGVSYNEQFF	TGTGCCAGCGAGCGCGGAGTGTCCTACAATGAGCAGTTCTTC
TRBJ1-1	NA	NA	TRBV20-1	CSAREVGRGYTEAFF	TGCAGTGCTAGAGAAGTAGGAAGAGGCTACACTGAAGCTTTCTTT
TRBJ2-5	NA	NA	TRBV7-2	CASSRRGGPQETQYF	TGTGCCAGCAGCCGTCGTGGGGGACCACAAGAGACCCAGTACTTC
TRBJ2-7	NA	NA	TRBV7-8	CASSLSSPGTYEQYF	TGTGCCAGCAGCTTATCCTCCCCAGGGACCTACGAGCAGTACTTC
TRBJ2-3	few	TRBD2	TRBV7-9	CASSLPRGLAPTDTQYF	TGTGCCAGCAGCCTTCCTAGGGGACTAGCGCCCACAGATACGCAGTATTTT
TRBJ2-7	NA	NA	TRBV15	CATSRDAGIYEQYF	TGTGCCACCAGCAGAGATGCGGGGATATACGAGCAGTACTTC
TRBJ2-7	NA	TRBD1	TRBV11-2	CASSDIVGTGHSEQYF	TGTGCCAGCAGCGACATCGTTGGGACAGGACATAGCGAGCAGTACTTC
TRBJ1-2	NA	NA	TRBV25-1	CASSEIEDLGGYTF	TGTGCCAGCAGTGAAATCGAGGACCTTGGGGGCTACACCTTC
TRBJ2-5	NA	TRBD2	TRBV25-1	CASSDSWREEDWETQYF	TGTGCCAGCAGTGATTCGTGGCGGGAGGAGGATTGGGAGACCCAGTACTTC
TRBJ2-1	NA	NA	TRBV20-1	CSASELAEPYNEQFF	TGCAGTGCTAGTGAATTAGCGGAGCCCTACAATGAGCAGTTCTTC
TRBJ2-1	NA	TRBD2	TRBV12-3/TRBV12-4	CASSSVLAGVGGNEQFF	TGTGCCAGCAGTAGTGTACTAGCGGGAGTCGGGGGCAATGAGCAGTTCTTC
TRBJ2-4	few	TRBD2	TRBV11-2	CASSRLAGVNIQYF	TGTGCCAGCAGCCGACTAGCGGGAGTCAACATTCAGTACTTC
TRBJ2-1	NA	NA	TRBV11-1	CASSLLGWGPVEHNEQFF	TGTGCCAGCAGCTTACTAGGCTGGGGACCCGTGGAACACAATGAGCAGTTCTTC
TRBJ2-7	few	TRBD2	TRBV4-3	CASSQDGVAGAYEQYF	TGCGCCAGCAGCCAAGATGGGGTAGCGGGGGCCTACGAGCAGTACTTC
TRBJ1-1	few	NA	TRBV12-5	CASAFGWGGGMNTEAFF	TGTGCTAGTGCCTTTGGGTGGGGGGGCGGCATGAACACTGAAGCTTTCTTT
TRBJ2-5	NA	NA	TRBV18	CASSRPPTTGEVETQYF	TGTGCCAGCTCAAGGCCGCCAACAACAGGGGAGGTGGAGACCCAGTACTTC
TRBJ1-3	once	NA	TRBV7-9	CASSRPSVSGNTIYF	TGTGCCAGCAGCCGCCCGAGCGTCTCTGGAAACACCATATATTTT
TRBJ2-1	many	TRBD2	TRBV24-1	CATSERTGTRRNEQFF	TGTGCCACCAGTGAACGTACCGGGACTAGGAGGAATGAGCAGTTCTTC
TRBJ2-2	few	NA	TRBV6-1	CASGQGSTGELFF	TGTGCCAGCGGCCAGGGGTCCACCGGGGAGCTGTTTTTT
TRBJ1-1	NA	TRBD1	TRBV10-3	CAIACSPAEGQGYTEAFF	TGTGCCATCGCCTGTAGTCCCGCAGAAGGACAGGGATACACTGAAGCTTTCTTT
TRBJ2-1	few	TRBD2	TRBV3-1	CASAGASGTEIGNEQFF	TGTGCCAGCGCCGGGGCCAGCGGGACCGAAATCGGCAATGAGCAGTTCTTC
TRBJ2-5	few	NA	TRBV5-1	CASRSNGQREETQYF	TGCGCCAGCAGATCAAATGGACAGAGAGAGGAGACCCAGTACTTC
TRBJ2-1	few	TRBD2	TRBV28	CASSLAGLHFNEQFF	TGTGCCAGCAGTTTGGCGGGACTACACTTCAATGAGCAGTTCTTC
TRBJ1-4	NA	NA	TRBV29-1	CSVEDTTEKLFF	TGCAGCGTTGAAGATACAACAGAAAAACTGTTTTTT
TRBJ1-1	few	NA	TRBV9	CASSARGGEGAFF	TGTGCCAGCAGCGCGCGGGGGGGCGAGGGAGCTTTCTTT
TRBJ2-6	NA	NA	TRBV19	CASSALLSGANVLTF	TGTGCCAGTAGTGCCCTTCTTAGCGGGGCCAACGTCCTGACTTTC
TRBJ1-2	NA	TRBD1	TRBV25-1	CASLKPGTGGFGYTF	TGTGCCAGCCTAAAGCCGGGGACAGGGGGCTTTGGCTACACCTTC
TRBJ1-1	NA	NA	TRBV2	CASSELSEAFF	TGTGCCAGCAGTGAGTTATCTGAAGCTTTCTTT
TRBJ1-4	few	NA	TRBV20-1	CSASDGEKLFF	TGCAGTGCTAGCGATGGGGAAAAACTGTTTTTT